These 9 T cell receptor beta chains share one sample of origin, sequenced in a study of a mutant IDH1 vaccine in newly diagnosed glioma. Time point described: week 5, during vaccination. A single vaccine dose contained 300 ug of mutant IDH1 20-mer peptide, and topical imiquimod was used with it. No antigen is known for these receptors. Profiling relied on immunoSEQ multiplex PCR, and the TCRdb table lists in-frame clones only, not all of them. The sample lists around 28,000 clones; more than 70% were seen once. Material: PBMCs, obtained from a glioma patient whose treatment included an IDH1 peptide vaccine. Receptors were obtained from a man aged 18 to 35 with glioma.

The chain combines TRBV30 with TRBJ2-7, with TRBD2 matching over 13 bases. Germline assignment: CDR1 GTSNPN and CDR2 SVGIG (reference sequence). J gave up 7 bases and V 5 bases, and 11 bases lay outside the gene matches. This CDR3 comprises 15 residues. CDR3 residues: CAWGPTSGRGGEQYF. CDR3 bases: TGTGCCTGGGGCCCTACTAGCGGGAGGGGAGGGGAGCAGTACTTC.

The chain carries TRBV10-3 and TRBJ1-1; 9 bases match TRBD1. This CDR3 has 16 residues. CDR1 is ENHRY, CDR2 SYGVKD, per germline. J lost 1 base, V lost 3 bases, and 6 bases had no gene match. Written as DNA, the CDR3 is TGTGCCATCAGTGATAGGGACAGGGTAAAGAACACTGAAGCTTTCTTT. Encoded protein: CAISDRDRVKNTEAFF.

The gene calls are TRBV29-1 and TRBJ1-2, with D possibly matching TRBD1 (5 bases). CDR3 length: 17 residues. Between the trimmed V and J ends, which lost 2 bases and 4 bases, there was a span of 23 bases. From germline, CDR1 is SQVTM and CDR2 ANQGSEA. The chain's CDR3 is CSVEFFTSGTNIYGYTF. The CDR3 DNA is TGCAGCGTTGAATTTTTCACCTCCGGGACGAATATCTATGGCTACACCTTC. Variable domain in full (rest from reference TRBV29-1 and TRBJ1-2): SAVISQKPSRDICQRGTSLTIQCQVDSQVTMMFWYRQQPGQSLTLIATANQGSEATYESGFVIDKFPISRPNLTFSTLTVSNMSPEDSSIYLCSVEFFTSGTNIYGYTFGSGTRLTVV.

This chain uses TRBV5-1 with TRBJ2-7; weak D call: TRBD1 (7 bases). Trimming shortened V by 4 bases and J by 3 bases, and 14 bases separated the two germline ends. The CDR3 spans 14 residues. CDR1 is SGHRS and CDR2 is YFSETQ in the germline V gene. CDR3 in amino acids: CASSAGQIIYEQYF. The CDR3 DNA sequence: TGCGCCAGCAGCGCGGGACAGATAATCTACGAGCAGTACTTC.

This CDR3 reads CASLLGNTGELFF. The CDR3 DNA sequence: TGTGCCAGCCTTCTTGGTAACACCGGGGAGCTGTTTTTT. V and J are TRBV28 and TRBJ2-2; D remains ambiguous. CDR3 length: 13 amino acids. Trimming took off 8 bases at V and 2 bases at J, with 9 bases between the two ends. The germline V gene encodes CDR1 MDHEN and CDR2 SYDVKM.

DNA for the CDR3: TGTGCCAGGGACGGGAACTCTGGGGCCAACGTCCTGACTTTC. This translates into CARDGNSGANVLTF. The chain uses TRBV2 and TRBJ2-6, with a tentative D call TRBD2 (5 bases). Trimming stripped 9 bases from V and 0 bases from J, with 9 bases between. The CDR3 is made up of 14 amino acids. From germline, CDR1 is SNHLY and CDR2 FYNNEI.

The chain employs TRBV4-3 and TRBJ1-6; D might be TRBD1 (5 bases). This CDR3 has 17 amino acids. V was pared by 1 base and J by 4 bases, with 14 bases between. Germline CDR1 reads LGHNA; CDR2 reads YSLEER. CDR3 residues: CASSQGLGQGYNSPLHF. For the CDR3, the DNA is TGCGCCAGCAGCCAAGGCCTGGGTCAGGGTTATAATTCACCCCTCCACTTT.

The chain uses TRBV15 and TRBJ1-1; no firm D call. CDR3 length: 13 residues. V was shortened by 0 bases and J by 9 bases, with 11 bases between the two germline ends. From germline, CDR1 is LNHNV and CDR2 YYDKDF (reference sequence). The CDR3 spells CATSRDGRTQAFF. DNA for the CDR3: TGTGCCACCAGCAGAGATGGGAGAACCCAAGCTTTCTTT.

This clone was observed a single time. The CDR3 DNA is TGCGCCAGCTGGGGGGGTAGCGGGAGAAAGGAGACCCAGTACTTC. Its protein is CASWGGSGRKETQYF. The J gene is TRBJ2-5, the V gene TRBV5-1; TRBD2 matches 9 bases. J was trimmed by 5 bases and V by 7 bases; bases with no gene match: 12. The CDR3 totals 15 residues. Germline CDR1 and CDR2: SGHRS and YFSETQ. Complete variable domain (other parts from reference TRBV5-1 and TRBJ2-5): KAGVTQTPRYLIKTRGQQVTLSCSPISGHRSVSWYQQTPGQGLQFLFEYFSETQRNKGNFPGRFSGRQFSNSRSEMNVSTLELGDSALYLCASWGGSGRKETQYFGPGTRLLVL.